This section outlines one T cell receptor beta chain sequence together with its context. The antigen remains undetermined. The sample has other DNA sequences that encode this CDR3 too. None of the donors, who were healthy HIV-negative adults, had recently had acute infections or vaccinations. Assay used: immunoSEQ multiplex PCR; TCRdb lists only in-frame clones, some missing. This repertoire shows fewer than 1.4 million clones, 78% found once; its top ten account for 0.5% to 0.65%. This record belongs to a study of shared clonotypes between healthy human individuals. Overall study findings and caveats: Memory subsets had estimated richness that was generally smaller than that of naive subsets. Approximately 4.9% of naive CD4 clonotypes were shared across four donors.

This CDR3 comprises 14 residues. Trimming took off 2 bases at V and 2 bases at J, with 7 bases between the two ends. Germline CDR1 reads SGHTA; CDR2 reads FQGNSA. V and J are TRBV7-2 and TRBJ1-5; D is ambiguous. The sequencing input was memory CD4+ T cells from PBMCs. The sample's subset: CD45RA-negative fraction. This TCR was sampled from a man in his late teens or twenties in good health. Some clones in this sample may be carry-over from other donors' samples. Here the CDR3 DNA reads TGTGCCAGCAGCTTAATGTCTGGCAATCAGCCCCAGCATTTT. Translating gives CASSLMSGNQPQHF.